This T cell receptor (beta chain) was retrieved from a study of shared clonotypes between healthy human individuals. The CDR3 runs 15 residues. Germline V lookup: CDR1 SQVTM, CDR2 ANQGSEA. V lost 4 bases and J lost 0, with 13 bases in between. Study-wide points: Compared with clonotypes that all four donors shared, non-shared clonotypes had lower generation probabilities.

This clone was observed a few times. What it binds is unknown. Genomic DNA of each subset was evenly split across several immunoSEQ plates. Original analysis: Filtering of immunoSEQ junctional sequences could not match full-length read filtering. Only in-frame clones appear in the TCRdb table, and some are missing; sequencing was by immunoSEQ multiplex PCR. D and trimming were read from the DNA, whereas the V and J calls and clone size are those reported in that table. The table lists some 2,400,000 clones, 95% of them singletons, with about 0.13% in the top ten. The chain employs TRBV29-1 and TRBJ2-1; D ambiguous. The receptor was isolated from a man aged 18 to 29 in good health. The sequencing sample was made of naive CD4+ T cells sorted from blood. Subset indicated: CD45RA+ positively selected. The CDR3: CSVVPDLGSYNEQFF. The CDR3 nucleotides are TGCAGCGTTGTCCCGGACCTTGGCTCCTACAATGAGCAGTTCTTC.